This is a list of T cell receptor beta chains from one sample in a study of vaccination effects on CD4 cells after COVID-19. These TCRs' antigens remain unknown. Assay used: immunoSEQ multiplex PCR; TCRdb lists only in-frame clones, some missing. The table lists tens of thousands of clones, 79% of them singletons, with approximately 6% in the top ten. The sequenced sample was CD4+ T cells from PBMCs cultured with HCoV-OC43 spike peptides, obtained before COVID-19 vaccination. The source of these receptors is a human donor who received a COVID-19 vaccine. The CDR3 runs from the conserved cysteine through the conserved F or W. The D gene is left open where the match is weak. Size is stated for part of the rows, as once, few or many counts, or as a class when the clone is expanded.

>TRBD2|TRBV5-1|TRBJ2-1|NA
CASSLAASGSYNEQFF
TGCGCCAGCAGCTTGGCGGCTAGCGGGTCGTACAATGAGCAGTTCTTC
>TRBD1|TRBV24-1|TRBJ1-4|NA
CATSDSRDRGNEKLFF
TGTGCCACCAGCGATAGCCGGGACAGGGGTAATGAAAAACTGTTTTTT
>NA|TRBV30|TRBJ1-4|NA
CAWSVGNYATNEKLFF
TGTGCCTGGAGTGTCGGTAACTATGCAACTAATGAAAAACTGTTTTTT
>TRBD1|TRBV19|TRBJ2-1|NA
CASSIGTGGSNEQFF
TGTGCCAGTAGTATCGGGACAGGGGGGAGCAATGAGCAGTTCTTC
>NA|TRBV3-1/TRBV3-2|TRBJ1-1|NA
CASSQGSSPEAFF
TGTGCCAGCAGCCAAGGCAGTTCCCCTGAAGCTTTCTTT
>NA|TRBV7-9|TRBJ1-4|NA
CASSPGQTEKLFF
TGTGCCAGCAGCCCCGGACAGACGGAAAAACTGTTTTTT
>NA|TRBV24-1|TRBJ2-5|NA
CATSDLIGQETQYF
TGTGCCACCAGTGATTTGATCGGGCAAGAGACCCAGTACTTC
>TRBD2|TRBV7-2|TRBJ2-4|NA
CASTPTAGTSYNVQYF
TGTGCCAGCACCCCAACCGCCGGGACTAGTTACAACGTTCAGTACTTC
>NA|TRBV4-1|TRBJ1-3|NA
CASSHDPGNTIYF
TGCGCCAGCAGCCATGATCCAGGAAACACCATATATTTT
>NA|TRBV24-1|TRBJ1-4|NA
CATSAKGEGEKLFF
TGTGCCACCAGTGCAAAAGGGGAGGGTGAAAAACTGTTTTTT
>NA|TRBV6-5|TRBJ1-1|NA
CASAVSTEAFF
TGTGCCAGCGCAGTTAGCACTGAAGCTTTCTTT
>NA|TRBV30|TRBJ2-6|NA
CASHSSGANVLTF
TGTGCCAGCCACAGCTCTGGGGCCAACGTCCTGACTTTC
>NA|TRBV21-1|TRBJ2-1|NA
CASSKAPGTPRGWEQFF
TGTGCCAGCAGCAAAGCCCCCGGGACACCACGGGGGTGGGAGCAGTTCTTC
>NA|TRBV2|TRBJ2-2|once
CASSTYGGNTGELFF
TGTGCCAGCAGTACTTACGGGGGGAACACCGGGGAGCTGTTTTTT
>NA|TRBV7-2|TRBJ1-3|NA
CASSFGGSGNTIYF
TGTGCCAGCAGCTTTGGTGGCTCTGGAAACACCATATATTTT
>NA|TRBV18|TRBJ1-2|NA
CASSPGGGSNSGGYTF
TGTGCCAGCTCACCGGGGGGGGGTTCTAATTCCGGCGGCTACACCTTC
>NA|TRBV6-5|TRBJ1-2|NA
CASTDPHGRDYGYTF
TGTGCCAGCACGGACCCCCATGGCAGGGACTATGGCTACACCTTC
>NA|TRBV18|TRBJ2-6|NA
CASSPLAVRSGANVLTF
TGTGCCAGCTCACCACTAGCGGTTAGGTCTGGGGCCAACGTCCTGACTTTC
>TRBD1|TRBV15|TRBJ1-6|NA
CATSTTGVDNSPLHF
TGTGCCACCAGCACAACAGGGGTAGATAATTCACCCCTCCACTTT
>NA|TRBV7-7|TRBJ1-3|NA
CASSPGLSGNTIYF
TGTGCCAGCAGCCCGGGTCTCTCTGGAAACACCATATATTTT
>NA|TRBV12-3/TRBV12-4|TRBJ2-3|NA
CASRRTDTQYF
TGTGCCAGCAGGCGCACAGATACGCAGTATTTT
>NA|TRBV5-8|TRBJ1-1|few
CASPSDLNTEAFF
TGTGCCAGTCCTAGCGATTTGAACACTGAAGCTTTCTTT
>TRBD1|TRBV4-1|TRBJ1-4|NA
CASSQGQGTANEKLFF
TGCGCCAGCAGCCAGGGACAGGGCACAGCTAATGAAAAACTGTTTTTT
>TRBD1|TRBV5-5|TRBJ1-2|NA
CASSLVPAGGGYGYTF
TGTGCCAGCAGCTTGGTCCCGGCAGGGGGCGGCTATGGCTACACCTTC
>NA|TRBV20-1|TRBJ2-3|NA
CSASLRTADTQYF
TGCAGTGCTAGTCTGCGGACGGCAGATACGCAGTATTTT
>TRBD1|TRBV18|TRBJ1-5|NA
CASSGTGGDQPQHF
TGTGCCAGCTCAGGGACAGGGGGCGATCAGCCCCAGCATTTT
>NA|TRBV10-3|TRBJ1-1|NA
CAISESPLQGGTEAFF
TGTGCCATCAGTGAGTCGCCTCTTCAAGGGGGCACTGAAGCTTTCTTT
>TRBD1|TRBV6-5|TRBJ1-5|NA
CASSFGQGRYSPQHF
TGTGCCAGCAGTTTTGGACAGGGACGTTATTCGCCCCAGCATTTT
>TRBD1|TRBV3-1/TRBV3-2|TRBJ2-5|NA
CASSFRRGQKETQYF
TGTGCCAGCAGCTTCCGACGGGGACAGAAAGAGACCCAGTACTTC
>NA|TRBV15|TRBJ1-1|NA
CATSRPGGAGGYTEAFF
TGTGCCACCAGCAGACCGGGGGGGGCCGGGGGGTACACTGAAGCTTTCTTT
>NA|TRBV5-1|TRBJ2-2|NA
CASSLGQMGYTGELFF
TGCGCCAGCAGCTTGGGGCAGATGGGGTACACCGGGGAGCTGTTTTTT
>TRBD1|TRBV6-5|TRBJ1-2|NA
CASSYSTGGIYGYTF
TGTGCCAGCAGTTACTCGACAGGGGGGATCTATGGCTACACCTTC
>NA|TRBV7-9|TRBJ1-3|NA
CASSLSGFGNTIYF
TGTGCCAGCAGCTTGTCAGGGTTTGGAAACACCATATATTTT
>TRBD2|TRBV7-9|TRBJ2-1|NA
CASSSVEKLATRNEQFF
TGTGCCAGCAGCTCCGTCGAAAAACTAGCGACCAGGAATGAGCAGTTCTTC
>NA|TRBV6-4|TRBJ1-6|NA
CASSDSGSGVNSPLHF
TGTGCCAGCAGTGACTCCGGTTCGGGGGTTAACTCACCCCTCCACTTT
>NA|TRBV18|TRBJ2-5|NA
CASSPVKLAQETQYF
TGTGCCAGCTCACCAGTCAAACTAGCCCAAGAGACCCAGTACTTC
>NA|TRBV6-1|TRBJ1-2|few
CASSDAGGTYGYTF
TGTGCCAGCAGTGATGCGGGGGGAACCTATGGCTACACCTTC
>NA|TRBV28|TRBJ1-4|few
CATSVAEKLFF
TGTGCCACCTCCGTCGCCGAAAAACTGTTTTTT
>NA|TRBV2|TRBJ1-6|NA
CAGSGERDSPLHF
TGTGCCGGCTCTGGCGAGAGGGATTCACCCCTCCACTTT
>NA|TRBV2|TRBJ2-3|NA
CASSESRTDTQYF
TGTGCCAGCAGTGAATCTCGCACAGATACGCAGTATTTT
>NA|TRBV19|TRBJ1-5|NA
CASSMTPGGLNQPQHF
TGTGCCAGTAGTATGACGCCCGGGGGCCTCAATCAGCCCCAGCATTTT
>NA|TRBV7-8|TRBJ1-1|NA
CASSPQGPVTEAFF
TGTGCCAGCAGCCCCCAGGGACCCGTCACTGAAGCTTTCTTT
>TRBD1|TRBV5-5|TRBJ2-1|NA
CASSPGQAPAYNEQFF
TGTGCCAGCAGCCCAGGACAGGCCCCGGCCTACAATGAGCAGTTCTTC
>NA|TRBV27|TRBJ1-1|NA
CASSSGRFGVNTEAFF
TGTGCCAGCAGTTCGGGTCGCTTTGGAGTGAACACTGAAGCTTTCTTT
>NA|TRBV12-3/TRBV12-4|TRBJ2-1|NA
CASSLRGGHEQFF
TGTGCCAGCAGTTTACGTGGTGGGCATGAGCAGTTCTTC
>TRBD1|TRBV7-3|TRBJ2-3|NA
CASSPLRTGPFTDTQYF
TGTGCCAGCAGCCCCCTCAGGACAGGGCCTTTCACAGATACGCAGTATTTT
>NA|TRBV6-1|TRBJ1-1|NA
CASTSGGTNTEAFF
TGTGCCAGCACCTCTGGGGGGACTAACACTGAAGCTTTCTTT
>NA|TRBV2|TRBJ1-2|NA
CASSDRGYGYTF
TGTGCCAGCAGTGATCGTGGCTATGGCTACACCTTC
>NA|TRBV6-2/TRBV6-3|TRBJ1-6|NA
CASSDRFPLHF
TGTGCCAGCAGTGACAGGTTTCCCCTCCACTTT
>TRBD1|TRBV5-5|TRBJ1-2|NA
CASSLRQGYYTF
TGTGCCAGCAGCTTGAGACAGGGATACTACACCTTC
>NA|TRBV9|TRBJ2-1|few
CASSPRQRGSYNEQFF
TGTGCCAGCAGCCCGCGACAGCGAGGCTCCTACAATGAGCAGTTCTTC
>NA|TRBV12-5|TRBJ1-5|few
CASGTGEEGQPQHF
TGTGCTAGTGGTACCGGGGAAGAAGGTCAGCCCCAGCATTTT
>NA|TRBV30|TRBJ2-3|few
CAWSWVHDTQYF
TGTGCCTGGAGCTGGGTCCACGATACGCAGTATTTT
>TRBD1|TRBV30|TRBJ2-4|NA
CAWGGTGRRINIQYF
TGTGCCTGGGGGGGGACAGGCCGAAGAATCAACATTCAGTACTTC
>NA|TRBV6-4|TRBJ1-3|NA
CASSEDWGNTIYF
TGTGCCAGCAGTGAGGACTGGGGAAACACCATATATTTT
>NA|TRBV9|TRBJ2-1|NA
CASSVGVYNEQFF
TGTGCCAGCAGCGTAGGAGTTTACAATGAGCAGTTCTTC
>TRBD1|TRBV19|TRBJ1-2|NA
CASSIADRDYGYTF
TGTGCCAGTAGTATAGCCGACAGGGACTATGGCTACACCTTC
>TRBD2|TRBV5-1|TRBJ2-5|NA
CASSLWASGGSQETQYF
TGCGCCAGCAGCTTGTGGGCTAGCGGGGGGTCCCAAGAGACCCAGTACTTC
>NA|TRBV9|TRBJ1-3|NA
CASSVAGDGNTIYF
TGTGCCAGCAGCGTAGCAGGGGATGGAAACACCATATATTTT